This TCR beta chain was identified during a study of shared clonotypes between healthy human individuals. Background on the study: The composition of the donors was two women and a few men aged 18 to 49.

This clone has just one count. Its specificity is unknown. Study-wide points: The donor pool, a small one, limited the genetic and exposure-history diversity represented.

This CDR3 comprises 16 residues. The authors split each subset's genomic DNA evenly across several immunoSEQ plates. The table came from immunoSEQ multiplex PCR; TCRdb's copy has only in-frame clones and leaves some out. Of approximately 1.4 million clones listed, roughly 98% are singletons. The chain is built from TRBV12-2 and TRBJ2-7; TRBD2 reflects the table's D call only, with no check against the DNA. TRBV12-2 represents a pseudogene. This TCR was sampled from a man aged 25 to 45 in good health. The specimen sequenced was naive CD4+ T cells sorted from blood. The subset: CD45RA+ positively selected. In DNA form, the CDR3 reads TGTGCAAGTCGCCCTCTCGCGAGCGGAGGGGTTCAAGGGCAGTACTTC. Its translation is CASRPLASGGVQGQYF.